Listed below are T cell receptor beta chains from one sample, sequenced in a study of CXCR3-negative and CXCR3-positive naive CD8 T cells. TCRdb reprocessed the 5' RACE reads, with one entry per CDR3 protein and no DNA. The sample has some 130,000 distinct CDR3 sequences. The sample taken for sequencing was naive CXCR3+ CD8+ T cells from blood. The receptors here all came from a human donor in good health. Some clones in this sample may be carry-over from other donors' samples. Both conserved end residues are part of each CDR3.

J: TRBJ2-1
V: TRBV20-1
CDR3: CSAREWSRVNEQFF

J: TRBJ2-1
V: TRBV6-2/TRBV6-3
CDR3: CASSWTEYNEQFF

J: TRBJ2-7
V: TRBV29-1
CDR3: CSVKGGGGQPYEQYF

J: TRBJ1-3
V: TRBV7-2
CDR3: CASSSLPAGSYSGNTLYF

J: TRBJ2-1
V: TRBV9
CDR3: CASSDSLDQGTYNEQFF

J: TRBJ1-5
V: TRBV12-3/TRBV12-4
CDR3: CASSFLGNQPQHF

J: TRBJ2-7
V: TRBV29-1
CDR3: CSVVAANSYEQYF

J: TRBJ1-1
V: TRBV30
CDR3: CAWVDGEAEAFF

J: TRBJ2-1
V: TRBV7-9
CDR3: CASSLGGLASDEQFF

J: TRBJ2-1
V: TRBV5-6
CDR3: CASRTGGSAQFF

J: TRBJ1-1
V: TRBV29-1
CDR3: CSVPGQGGLTFF

J: TRBJ2-7
V: TRBV21-1
CDR3: CASNIRQGFLYEQYF

J: TRBJ2-1
V: TRBV29-1
CDR3: CSVASSSYNEQFF

J: TRBJ1-1
V: TRBV25-1
CDR3: CASSDRGTEAFF

J: TRBJ1-4
V: TRBV29-1
CDR3: CSVGSGDEKLFF

J: TRBJ2-1
V: TRBV4-1
CDR3: CASSLRLADYNEQFF

J: TRBJ2-2
V: TRBV7-9
CDR3: CASSPLRTGEPFF

J: TRBJ2-2
V: TRBV4-3
CDR3: CASSQGAEANTGELFF

J: TRBJ2-2
V: TRBV7-3
CDR3: CASSPGTGNPGELFF

J: TRBJ2-3
V: TRBV30
CDR3: CAWKFDGTDTQYF

J: TRBJ2-3
V: TRBV10-1
CDR3: CASSESSGMLDTQYF

J: TRBJ1-1
V: TRBV12-3/TRBV12-4
CDR3: CASRHSSNTEAFF

J: TRBJ1-5
V: TRBV9
CDR3: CASSDGGGTAGQPQHF

J: TRBJ2-1
V: TRBV5-1
CDR3: CASSYSLAGGLDEQFF

J: TRBJ1-2
V: TRBV5-4
CDR3: CAISGHLFTDGYTF

J: TRBJ2-5
V: TRBV15
CDR3: CATSRIPGETQYF

J: TRBJ2-1
V: TRBV3-1
CDR3: CASSQDPSGRRNEQFF

J: TRBJ1-1
V: TRBV12-3/TRBV12-4
CDR3: CASSPGQERMDTEAFF

J: TRBJ2-1
V: TRBV9
CDR3: CASSVVGGGTRDEQFF

J: TRBJ2-2
V: TRBV27
CDR3: CASSWGVGELFF

J: TRBJ1-1
V: TRBV6-6
CDR3: CASSYVEPPEAFF

J: TRBJ2-7
V: TRBV7-9
CDR3: CASSSPRDRESYEQYF

J: TRBJ2-7
V: TRBV7-9
CDR3: CASSPLRYEQYF

J: TRBJ2-3
V: TRBV7-2
CDR3: CASSLAVIAGGPTDTQYF

J: TRBJ1-2
V: TRBV14
CDR3: CASSRTGTGFGYTF

J: TRBJ2-7
V: TRBV4-2
CDR3: CASSQVSGTSYEQYF

J: TRBJ2-5
V: TRBV12-3/TRBV12-4
CDR3: CASSLGLRETQYF

J: TRBJ1-1
V: TRBV7-2
CDR3: CASSLRWGDLTTEAFF

J: TRBJ2-3
V: TRBV14
CDR3: CASSQVYLGPRADTQYF

J: TRBJ2-5
V: TRBV30
CDR3: CAWSVGAGRQETQYF

J: TRBJ1-4
V: TRBV28
CDR3: CASSLPPGRVGDEKLFF

J: TRBJ2-2
V: TRBV6-6
CDR3: CASSARDRGAGELFF

J: TRBJ2-5
V: TRBV4-1
CDR3: CASSQDLDGIKTQYF

J: TRBJ2-1
V: TRBV12-5
CDR3: CASGLTGGNEQFF

J: TRBJ2-1
V: TRBV7-9
CDR3: CASSGLDEGGRHEQFF

J: TRBJ2-3
V: TRBV7-9
CDR3: CASSYREVTQYF

J: TRBJ2-7
V: TRBV20-1
CDR3: CSAPQLGRDRGYEQYF

J: TRBJ1-2
V: TRBV7-9
CDR3: CASSLDRGTSYGYTF

J: TRBJ2-3
V: TRBV6-5
CDR3: CASSSNAGGPNTQYF

J: TRBJ1-1
V: TRBV7-9
CDR3: CASSPRDGTEAFF

J: TRBJ2-5
V: TRBV7-9
CDR3: CASSFPLDRGYETQYF

J: TRBJ2-1
V: TRBV12-3/TRBV12-4
CDR3: CASSPYFYNEQFF

J: TRBJ2-5
V: TRBV13
CDR3: CASSPYTDRGLETQYF

J: TRBJ2-7
V: TRBV3-1
CDR3: CASSQDPSGSTYEQYF

J: TRBJ2-3
V: TRBV5-6
CDR3: CASSLLLAGDTQYF

J: TRBJ2-5
V: TRBV7-9
CDR3: CASSQVSETQYF

J: TRBJ2-1
V: TRBV9
CDR3: CASSANRGEQFF

J: TRBJ1-1
V: TRBV5-1
CDR3: CASSADRVDTEAFF

J: TRBJ2-4
V: TRBV20-1
CDR3: CSARAASGLAGFNIQYF